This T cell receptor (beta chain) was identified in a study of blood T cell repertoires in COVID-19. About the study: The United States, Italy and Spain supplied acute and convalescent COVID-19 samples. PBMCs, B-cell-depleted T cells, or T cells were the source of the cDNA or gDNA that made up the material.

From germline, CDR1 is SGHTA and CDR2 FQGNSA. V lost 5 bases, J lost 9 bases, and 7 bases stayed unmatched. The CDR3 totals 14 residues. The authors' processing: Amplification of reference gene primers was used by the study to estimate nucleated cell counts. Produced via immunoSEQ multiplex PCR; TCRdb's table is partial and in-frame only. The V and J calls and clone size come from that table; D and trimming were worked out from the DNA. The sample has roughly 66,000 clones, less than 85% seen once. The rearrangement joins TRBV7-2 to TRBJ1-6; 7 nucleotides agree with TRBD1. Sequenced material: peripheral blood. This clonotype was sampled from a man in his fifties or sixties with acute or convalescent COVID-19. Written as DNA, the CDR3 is TGTGCCAGCAGCCCCAGACAGGGAATTTCACCCCTCCACTTT. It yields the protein CASSPRQGISPLHF.